This TCR beta chain originates from a study of Graves' ophthalmopathy and Graves' hyperthyroidism. Amplification targeted the TCR beta CDR3 regions, with RNA transcripts as the source material. HTBI primers primed a first-round RT-PCR, and a second-round multiplex PCR followed. TCRdb re-analysed the multiplex PCR reads in MiXCR, keeping a single row per CDR3 protein. The table records 150,000 to 200,000 distinct CDR3 sequences, just under 40% of them present only once. Orbital computed tomography, thyroid ultrasound, TRAb, serum thyroxine and clinical symptoms formed the basis of diagnosis. The PBMCs were taken from over 9.5 ml of fresh peripheral blood. The CDR3 has 14 residues. With 6 bases clipped from V and 6 bases from J, the junction kept 7 bases outside the gene matches.

The TCR originated in a man aged 25 to 40 with Graves' ophthalmopathy. The sequencing input was peripheral blood. This chain links TRBV12-3 or TRBV12-4 with TRBJ1-1; 10 bases fit TRBD1. The CDR3 region has the DNA TGTGCCAGCAGGGGGACAGGGGAGTTCGCTGAAGCTTTCTTT. Translating it yields CASRGTGEFAEAFF.